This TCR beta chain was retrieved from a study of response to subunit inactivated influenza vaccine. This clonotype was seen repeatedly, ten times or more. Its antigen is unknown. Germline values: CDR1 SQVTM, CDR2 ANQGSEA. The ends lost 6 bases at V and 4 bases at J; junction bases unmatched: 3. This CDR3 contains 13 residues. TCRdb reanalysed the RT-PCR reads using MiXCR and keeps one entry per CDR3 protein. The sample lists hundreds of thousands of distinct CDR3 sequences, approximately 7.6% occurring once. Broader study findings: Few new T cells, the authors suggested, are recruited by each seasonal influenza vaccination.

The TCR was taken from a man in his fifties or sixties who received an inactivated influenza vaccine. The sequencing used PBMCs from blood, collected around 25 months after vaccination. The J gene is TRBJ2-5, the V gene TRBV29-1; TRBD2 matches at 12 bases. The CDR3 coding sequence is TGCAGCGTCGAGACTAGCGGGAGAGAGACCCAGTACTTC. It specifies CSVETSGRETQYF. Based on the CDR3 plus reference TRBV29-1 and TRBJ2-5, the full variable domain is SAVISQKPSRDICQRGTSLTIQCQVDSQVTMMFWYRQQPGQSLTLIATANQGSEATYESGFVIDKFPISRPNLTFSTLTVSNMSPEDSSIYLCSVETSGRETQYFGPGTRLLVL.